This TCR beta chain was identified in a study of control samples from healthy donors and cancer patients (dated by TCRdb to the early 2020s). With respect to this clone: What this receptor recognizes is not known. The sample holds no much larger clone one base away, and base qualities are not on file.

The protocol used for the library was the immunoSEQ multiplex PCR assay. The table comes from immuneACCESS by way of TCRdb, which keeps in-frame sequences with V and J called. Part of the clones is missing from these tables; in studies checked, under half for an unresolved V gene and the rest for unknown reasons. The sample table lists about 22,000 clones, roughly 83% of them with a count of one. Roughly 27% of the sample belongs to the ten largest clones. CDR1 and CDR2 are read off the germline V gene (reference sequence) as SEHNR and FQNEAQ. Trimming removed 4 bases from V and 8 bases from J, leaving 12 bases between the germline ends. Measured from the cysteine to the phenylalanine, the CDR3 is 12 residues long. The sequence is cut down to CDR3 DNA, 36 bases in frame from base 1.

Recombination joined TRBV7-9 with TRBJ2-7; no confident D gene assignment can be made. Sequenced sample: PBMCs. The sequence was obtained from a man aged 60 to 69 with head and neck cancer. The CDR3 amino acid sequence is: CASSSERSKQYF. The bases are TGTGCCAGCAGCTCGGAACGTAGCAAGCAGTACTTC.